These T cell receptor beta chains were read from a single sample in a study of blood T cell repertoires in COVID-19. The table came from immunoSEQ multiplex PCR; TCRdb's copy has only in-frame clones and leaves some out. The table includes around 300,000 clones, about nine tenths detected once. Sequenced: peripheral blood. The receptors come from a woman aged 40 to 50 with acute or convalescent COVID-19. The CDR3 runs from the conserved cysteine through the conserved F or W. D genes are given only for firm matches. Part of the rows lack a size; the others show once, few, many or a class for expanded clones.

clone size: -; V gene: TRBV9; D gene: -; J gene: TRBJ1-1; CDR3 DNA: TGTGCCAGCAGCGTCGCTTCCAGAGGGAGGGACACTGAAGCTTTCTTT; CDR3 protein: CASSVASRGRDTEAFF
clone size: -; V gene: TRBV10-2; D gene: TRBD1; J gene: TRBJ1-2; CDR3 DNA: TGCGCCAGCAGTGTGGGCAGGGGGAACTATGGCTACACCTTC; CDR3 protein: CASSVGRGNYGYTF
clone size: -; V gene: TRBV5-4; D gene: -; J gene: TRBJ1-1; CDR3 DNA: TGTGCCAGCAGCCGTCAGGTGGTCAACACTGAAGCTTTCTTT; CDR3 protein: CASSRQVVNTEAFF
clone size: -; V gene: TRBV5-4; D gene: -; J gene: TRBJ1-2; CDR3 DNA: TGTGCCAGCAGCTTGGGGGGGCACTATGGCTACACCTTC; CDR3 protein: CASSLGGHYGYTF
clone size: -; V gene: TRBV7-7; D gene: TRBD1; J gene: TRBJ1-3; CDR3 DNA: TGTGCCAGCAGCATGGGACAGGGAACGGGAAACACCATATATTTT; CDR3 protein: CASSMGQGTGNTIYF
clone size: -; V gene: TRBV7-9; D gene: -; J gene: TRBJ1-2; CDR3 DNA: TGTGCCAGCAGCTTAGTGAACAGGGTGAGGGGCGGCTACACCTTC; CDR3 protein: CASSLVNRVRGGYTF
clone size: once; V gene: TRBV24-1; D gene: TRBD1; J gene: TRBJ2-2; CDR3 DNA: TGTGCCACCAGTGCCTCGGGACAGGGGGCTAGACCCGGGGAGCTGTTTTTT; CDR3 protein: CATSASGQGARPGELFF
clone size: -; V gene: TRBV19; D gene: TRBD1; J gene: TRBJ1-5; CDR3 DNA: TGTGCCAGTAGTAGGGTAGCAGGGGGCCTGCCCCAGCATTTT; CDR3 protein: CASSRVAGGLPQHF
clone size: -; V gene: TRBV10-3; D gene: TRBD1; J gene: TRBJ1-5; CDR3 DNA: TGTGCCATCAGTGAGTCGCGGACAGGGAATCAGCCCCAGCATTTT; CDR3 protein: CAISESRTGNQPQHF
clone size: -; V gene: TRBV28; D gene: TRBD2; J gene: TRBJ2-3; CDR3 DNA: TGTGCCAGCAGTCCGGCCGTCGGACTAGCACCAGATACGCAGTATTTT; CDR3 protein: CASSPAVGLAPDTQYF
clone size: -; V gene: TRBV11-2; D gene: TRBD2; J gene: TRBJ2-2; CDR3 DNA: TGTGCCAGCAGCTCGACTAGCTGGAACACCGGGGAGCTGTTTTTT; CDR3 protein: CASSSTSWNTGELFF
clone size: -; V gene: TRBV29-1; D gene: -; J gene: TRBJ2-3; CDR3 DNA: TGCAGCGTCGAATATAGCACAGATACGCAGTATTTT; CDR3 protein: CSVEYSTDTQYF
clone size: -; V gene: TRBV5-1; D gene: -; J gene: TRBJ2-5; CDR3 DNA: TGCGCCAGCAGCTTGGACCTGGGGCCGGGGACCCAGTACTTC; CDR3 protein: CASSLDLGPGTQYF
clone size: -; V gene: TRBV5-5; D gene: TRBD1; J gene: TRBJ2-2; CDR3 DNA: TGTGCCAGCAGCTTTGGACAGGGGGGGGGTACCGGGGAGCTGTTTTTT; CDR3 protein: CASSFGQGGGTGELFF
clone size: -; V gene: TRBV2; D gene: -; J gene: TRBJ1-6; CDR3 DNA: TGTGCCAGCAGTAACGAACAGGGAGGGCGCTCACCCCTCCACTTT; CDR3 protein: CASSNEQGGRSPLHF
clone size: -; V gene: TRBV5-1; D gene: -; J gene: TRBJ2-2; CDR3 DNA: TGCGCCAGCAGCCCGCCAACAGGGACGAACACCGGGGAGCTGTTTTTT; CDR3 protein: CASSPPTGTNTGELFF
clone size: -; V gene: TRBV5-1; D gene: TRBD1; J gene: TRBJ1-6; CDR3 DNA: TGCGCCAGCAGCCCTGACCAGGGGGAGTCACCCCTCCACTTT; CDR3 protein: CASSPDQGESPLHF
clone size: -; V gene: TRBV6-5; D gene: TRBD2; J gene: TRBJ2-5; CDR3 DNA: TGTGCCAGCAGTTACTCCGTACTAGCGGATCAAGAGACCCAGTACTTC; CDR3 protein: CASSYSVLADQETQYF
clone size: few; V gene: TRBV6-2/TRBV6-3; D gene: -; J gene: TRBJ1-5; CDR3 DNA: TGTGCCAGCAGTTACTCGAAAAGAGGGTCCTACAGCAATCAGCCCCAGCATTTT; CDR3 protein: CASSYSKRGSYSNQPQHF
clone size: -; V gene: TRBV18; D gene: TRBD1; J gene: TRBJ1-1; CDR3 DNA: TGTGCCAGCTCCCGTGAGGGACAGGGGTGGAACACTGAAGCTTTCTTT; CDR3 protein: CASSREGQGWNTEAFF
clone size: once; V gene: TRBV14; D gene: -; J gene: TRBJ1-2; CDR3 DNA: TGTGCCAGCAGCCAAGAAGTGACAAGAGGGGGCTACACCTTC; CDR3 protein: CASSQEVTRGGYTF
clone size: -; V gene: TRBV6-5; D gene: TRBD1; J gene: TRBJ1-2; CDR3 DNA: TGTGCCAGCATGGACAGGGGCGACGATAACTATGGCTACACCTTC; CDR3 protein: CASMDRGDDNYGYTF
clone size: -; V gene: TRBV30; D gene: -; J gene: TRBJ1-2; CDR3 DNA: TGTGCCTCTCCCCAGGGCTTCTATGGCTACACCTTC; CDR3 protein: CASPQGFYGYTF
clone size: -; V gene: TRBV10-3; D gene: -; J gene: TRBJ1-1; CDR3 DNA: TGTGCCATCAGTGAGTCTGGGGGGAAAAACACTGAAGCTTTCTTT; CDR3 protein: CAISESGGKNTEAFF
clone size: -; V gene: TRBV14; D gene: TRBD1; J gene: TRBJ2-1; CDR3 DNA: TGTGCCAGCAGCCAAGAATTAGGGGGCAGTGAGCAGTTCTTC; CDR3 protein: CASSQELGGSEQFF
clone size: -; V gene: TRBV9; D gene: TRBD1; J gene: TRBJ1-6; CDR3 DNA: TGTGCCAGCAGCGTATACCGCAGGGGGGTTTGGTCACCCCTCCACTTT; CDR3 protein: CASSVYRRGVWSPLHF
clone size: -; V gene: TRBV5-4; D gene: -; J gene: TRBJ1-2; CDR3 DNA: TGTGCCAGCAGCCCGGACAGCTATGGCTACACCTTC; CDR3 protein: CASSPDSYGYTF
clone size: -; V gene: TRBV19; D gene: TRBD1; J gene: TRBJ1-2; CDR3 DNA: TGTGCCAGTAGTATTGGGACAGACTATGGCTACACCTTC; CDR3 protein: CASSIGTDYGYTF
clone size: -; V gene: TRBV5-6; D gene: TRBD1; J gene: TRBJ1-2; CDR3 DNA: TGTGCCAGCAGCTCACAGGGGGGGCTTTTTGGCTACACCTTC; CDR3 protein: CASSSQGGLFGYTF
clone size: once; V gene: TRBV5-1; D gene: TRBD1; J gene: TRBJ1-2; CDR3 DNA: TGCGCCAGCAGCTCTACAGGGGACTATGGCTACACCTTC; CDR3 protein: CASSSTGDYGYTF
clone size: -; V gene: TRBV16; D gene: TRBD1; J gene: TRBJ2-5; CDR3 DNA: TGTGCCAGCAGCCAACGACAGGGGCGAGGGCAAGAGACCCAGTACTTC; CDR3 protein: CASSQRQGRGQETQYF
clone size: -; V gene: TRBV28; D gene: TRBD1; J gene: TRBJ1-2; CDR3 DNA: TGTGCCAGCAGCCAAGACAGGGGAAGTGCTGGCTACACCTTC; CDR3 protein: CASSQDRGSAGYTF
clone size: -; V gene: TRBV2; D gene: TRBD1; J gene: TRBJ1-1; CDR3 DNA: TGTGCCAGCAGTGAAGCCGGGACAGAGAACACTGAAGCTTTCTTT; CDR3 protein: CASSEAGTENTEAFF
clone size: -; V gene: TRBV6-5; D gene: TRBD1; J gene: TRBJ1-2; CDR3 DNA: TGTGCCAGCAGTCGGACAGGGGGCGACTATGGCTACACCTTC; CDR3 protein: CASSRTGGDYGYTF
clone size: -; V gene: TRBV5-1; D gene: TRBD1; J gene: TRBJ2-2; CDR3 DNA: TGCGCCAGCAGCCCCGGACAGGTGGGCACCGGGGAGCTGTTTTTT; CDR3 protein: CASSPGQVGTGELFF
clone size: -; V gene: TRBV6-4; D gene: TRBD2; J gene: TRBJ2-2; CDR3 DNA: TGTGCCAGCAGCCCAGAGGGAGGGACCGGGGAGCTGTTTTTT; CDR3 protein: CASSPEGGTGELFF
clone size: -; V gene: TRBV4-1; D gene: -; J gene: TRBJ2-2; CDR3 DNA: TGCGCCAGCGGAAACCGGGAATACACCGGGGAGCTGTTTTTT; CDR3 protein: CASGNREYTGELFF
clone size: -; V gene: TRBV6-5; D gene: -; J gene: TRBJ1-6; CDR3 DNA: TGTGCCAGCAGTACAACCGGGATTAGAGGTTCACCCCTCCACTTT; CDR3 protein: CASSTTGIRGSPLHF
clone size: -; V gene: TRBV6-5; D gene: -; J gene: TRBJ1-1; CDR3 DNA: TGTGCCAGCAGTCCCAGGGCAGAAGGTGAAGCTTTCTTT; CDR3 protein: CASSPRAEGEAFF
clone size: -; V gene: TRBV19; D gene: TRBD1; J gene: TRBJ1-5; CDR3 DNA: TGTGCCAGTAGCGGGACAGGGATACAGCCCCAGCATTTT; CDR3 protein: CASSGTGIQPQHF
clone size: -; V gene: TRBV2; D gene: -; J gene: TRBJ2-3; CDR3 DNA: TGTGCCAGCAGTGGTACGAGAGGCTTCACAGATACGCAGTATTTT; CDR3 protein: CASSGTRGFTDTQYF
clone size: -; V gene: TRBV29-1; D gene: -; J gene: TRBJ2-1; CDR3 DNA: TGCAGCGTTGAAGGCCAGAACTACAATGAGCAGTTCTTC; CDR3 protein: CSVEGQNYNEQFF
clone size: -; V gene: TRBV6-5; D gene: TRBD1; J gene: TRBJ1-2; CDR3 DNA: TGTGCCAGCACAGACAGGGGCTATGGCTACACCTTC; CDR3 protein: CASTDRGYGYTF
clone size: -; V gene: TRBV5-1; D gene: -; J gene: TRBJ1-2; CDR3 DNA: TGCGCCAGCAGCTTGACAGACCCTAACTATGGCTACACCTTC; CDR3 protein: CASSLTDPNYGYTF
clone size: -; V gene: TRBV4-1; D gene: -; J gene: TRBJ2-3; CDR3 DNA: TGCGCCAGCAGCCAAGTACTAGATACGCAGTATTTT; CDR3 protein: CASSQVLDTQYF
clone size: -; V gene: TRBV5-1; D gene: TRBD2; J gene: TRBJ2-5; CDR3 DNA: TGCGCCAGCAGCCTGGGACTAGCGGGGGGCCGTTGGGAGACCCAGTACTTC; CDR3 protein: CASSLGLAGGRWETQYF
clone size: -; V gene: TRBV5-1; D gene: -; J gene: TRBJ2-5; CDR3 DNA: TGCGCCAGCAGCTTGACTCAAGAGACCCAGTACTTC; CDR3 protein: CASSLTQETQYF